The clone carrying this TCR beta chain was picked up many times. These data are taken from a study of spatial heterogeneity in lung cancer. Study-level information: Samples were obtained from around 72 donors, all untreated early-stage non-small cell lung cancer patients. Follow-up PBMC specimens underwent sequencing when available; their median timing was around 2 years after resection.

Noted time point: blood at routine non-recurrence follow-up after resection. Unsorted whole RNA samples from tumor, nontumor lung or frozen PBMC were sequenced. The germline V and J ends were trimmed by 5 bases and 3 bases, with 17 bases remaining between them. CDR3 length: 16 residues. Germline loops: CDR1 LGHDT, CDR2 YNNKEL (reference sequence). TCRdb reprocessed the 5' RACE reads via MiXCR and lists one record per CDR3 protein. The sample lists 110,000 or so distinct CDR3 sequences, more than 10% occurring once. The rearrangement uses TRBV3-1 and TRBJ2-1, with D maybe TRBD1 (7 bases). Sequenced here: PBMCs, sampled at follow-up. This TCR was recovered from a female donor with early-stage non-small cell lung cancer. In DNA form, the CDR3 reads TGTGCCAGCAGCGAAGGGACAGCGGGTATCTACAATGAGCAGTTCTTC. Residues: CASSEGTAGIYNEQFF.